This TCR beta chain was obtained from a study of blood T cell repertoires in COVID-19. Germline-derived CDR1 and CDR2 are SNHLY and FYNNEI. The CDR3 totals 14 residues. V shed 8 bases and J 6 bases; nucleotides not matched to a gene: 10. Sequenced by immunoSEQ multiplex PCR; TCRdb stores in-frame clones only, minus some. The sample includes 84,000 or so clones, approximately 80% seen only once; the top ten take about an eighth. The receptor comes from a human donor in a cohort sampled during active COVID-19. Sequencing used peripheral blood. The genes are TRBV2 and TRBJ2-3; 8 bases are a match to TRBD2. This CDR3 is CASSAGARVDTQYF. Here the CDR3 DNA reads TGTGCCAGCTCAGCGGGGGCGAGGGTGGATACGCAGTATTTT.